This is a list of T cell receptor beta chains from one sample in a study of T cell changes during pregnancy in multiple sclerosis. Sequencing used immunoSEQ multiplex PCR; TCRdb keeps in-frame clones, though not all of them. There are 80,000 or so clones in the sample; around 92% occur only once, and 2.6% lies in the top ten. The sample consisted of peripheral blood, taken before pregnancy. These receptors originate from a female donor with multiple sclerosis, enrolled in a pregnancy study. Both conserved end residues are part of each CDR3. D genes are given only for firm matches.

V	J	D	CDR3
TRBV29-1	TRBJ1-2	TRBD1	CSVAGQGNGYTF
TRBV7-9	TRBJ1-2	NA	CASSSPTGYGYTF
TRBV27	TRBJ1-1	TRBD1	CAGEQGASYTEAFF
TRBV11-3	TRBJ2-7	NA	CASSLDLPGEQYF
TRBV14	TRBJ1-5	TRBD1	CASSLRDPGQEGNQPQHF
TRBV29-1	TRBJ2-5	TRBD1	CSVGTGGLGETQYF
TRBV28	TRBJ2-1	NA	CASSLLIPGNEQFF
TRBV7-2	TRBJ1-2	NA	CASSQNRVNYGYTF
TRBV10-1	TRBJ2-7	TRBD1	CASSERQGALEQYF
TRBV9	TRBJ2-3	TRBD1	CASSARDRGISDTQYF
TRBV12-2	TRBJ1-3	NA	CASRLASPGTGSGNTIYF
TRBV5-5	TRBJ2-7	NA	CASSLEPGSYEQYF
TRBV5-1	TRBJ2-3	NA	CASSLGGGTSTDTQYF
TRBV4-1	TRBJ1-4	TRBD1	CASSAVGQGAREKLFF
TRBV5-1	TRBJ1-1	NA	CASSAEAVRGAFF
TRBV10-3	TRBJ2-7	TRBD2	CATTGRTSGLGEQYF
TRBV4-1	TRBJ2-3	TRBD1	CASSQGTGKFDTQYF
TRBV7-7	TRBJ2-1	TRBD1	CASSLDHRGEQFF
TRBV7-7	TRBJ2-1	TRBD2	CASSSMTSGIAGEQFF
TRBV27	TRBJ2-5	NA	CASSSTANSQETQYF
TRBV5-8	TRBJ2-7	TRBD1	CASSLGQGVSEQYF
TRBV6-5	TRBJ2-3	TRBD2	CASSYGGRAADTQYF
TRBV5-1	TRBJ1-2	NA	CASSFDVRQPTNNYGYTF
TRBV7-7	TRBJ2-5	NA	CASSPAGQSETQYF
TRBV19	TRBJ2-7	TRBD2	CASRKTGGLHEQYF
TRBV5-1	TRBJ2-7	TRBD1	CASSPGNRGREQYF
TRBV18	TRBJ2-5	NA	CASGQKETQYF
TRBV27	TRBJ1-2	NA	CASSFEGNYGYTF
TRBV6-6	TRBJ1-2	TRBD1	CASSSGQGVGYTF